The clone carrying this T cell receptor beta chain was picked up a small number of times. Original data processing: Counts of nucleated cells, estimated from reference gene primer amplification, were obtained. Sequencing was performed with immunoSEQ multiplex PCR; in TCRdb, only in-frame clones are kept and a portion is missing. V and J calls and clone size are those listed in that table; D and trimming were worked out from the DNA. Altogether approximately 100,000 clones are present, 85% being singletons, with the ten largest covering less than 2%. This record belongs to a study of blood T cell repertoires in COVID-19. Across the whole study: Acute and convalescent COVID-19 samples came from the United States, Italy and Spain.

CDR3 length: 14 residues. Trimming cost V 2 bases and J 1 base, with 8 bases left between them. Per germline, CDR1 KGHSH and CDR2 LQKENI. The clonotype comes from an older woman with active or convalescent COVID-19. Sequencing was done on a sample of peripheral blood. This chain joins TRBV18 and TRBJ1-1; D is undetermined. CDR3 loop: CASSPIQKNTEAFF. The CDR3 DNA follows: TGTGCCAGCTCACCAATCCAAAAGAACACTGAAGCTTTCTTT.